Listed below are T cell receptor beta chains from one sample, sequenced in a study of T cells expressing NK-cell markers. TCRdb reprocessed the 5' RACE reads, keeping one entry per CDR3 protein, no DNA. Reported are a few hundred thousand distinct CDR3 sequences; the ten largest clones contain about 0.4%. The sequenced material came from blood T cells: a sorted CD56 or NKG2C T cell subset, CD4+ or CD8+ T cells, or bulk PBMC T cells (not recorded which). Source of these receptors: a young man in good health. Each CDR3 is given with its conserved first and last residue. Fields, in order: V gene, J gene, CDR3 protein.

V gene: TRBV29-1
J gene: TRBJ2-3
CDR3 protein: CSVAYVGQKNTQYF

V gene: TRBV6-5
J gene: TRBJ2-5
CDR3 protein: CASSYSSGSQETQYF

V gene: TRBV15
J gene: TRBJ2-5
CDR3 protein: CATSRDYVQKETQYF

V gene: TRBV27
J gene: TRBJ1-4
CDR3 protein: CASSSTLNEKLFF

V gene: TRBV29-1
J gene: TRBJ2-1
CDR3 protein: CSAPGQGGNEQFF

V gene: TRBV13
J gene: TRBJ1-1
CDR3 protein: CASTLFAGGNTEAFF

V gene: TRBV12-3/TRBV12-4
J gene: TRBJ2-6
CDR3 protein: CASSPDSSSGANVLTF

V gene: TRBV20-1
J gene: TRBJ2-3
CDR3 protein: CSASVGSLADTDTQYF

V gene: TRBV24-1
J gene: TRBJ2-1
CDR3 protein: CATSDHLAGPYNEQFF

V gene: TRBV7-3
J gene: TRBJ2-2
CDR3 protein: CASSLGTPNTGELFF

V gene: TRBV20-1
J gene: TRBJ2-5
CDR3 protein: CSAGSPSGGQETQYF

V gene: TRBV24-1
J gene: TRBJ1-2
CDR3 protein: CATSDPDRRGYTF

V gene: TRBV6-5
J gene: TRBJ1-2
CDR3 protein: CASRVGNGYTF

V gene: TRBV6-5
J gene: TRBJ1-5
CDR3 protein: CASSYSGGPQHF

V gene: TRBV28
J gene: TRBJ2-3
CDR3 protein: CASRVAGVGPDTQYF

V gene: TRBV29-1
J gene: TRBJ2-7
CDR3 protein: CSVDGLEGQYF

V gene: TRBV20-1
J gene: TRBJ2-3
CDR3 protein: CSAGQGGRPDTQYF

V gene: TRBV30
J gene: TRBJ2-2
CDR3 protein: CARRFVTGELFF

V gene: TRBV20-1
J gene: TRBJ2-3
CDR3 protein: CSATGSGSTDTQYF

V gene: TRBV6-1
J gene: TRBJ1-2
CDR3 protein: CASRVGTGRGYTF

V gene: TRBV12-3/TRBV12-4
J gene: TRBJ2-1
CDR3 protein: CASRVGPNGEQFF

V gene: TRBV7-2
J gene: TRBJ2-7
CDR3 protein: CASSLTNSYEQYF

V gene: TRBV12-3/TRBV12-4
J gene: TRBJ1-1
CDR3 protein: CASIPRAGQGEAFF

V gene: TRBV28
J gene: TRBJ2-5
CDR3 protein: CASSSQTTGRGETQYF

V gene: TRBV12-3/TRBV12-4
J gene: TRBJ1-3
CDR3 protein: CASTPWTGAGNTIYF

V gene: TRBV6-4
J gene: TRBJ2-1
CDR3 protein: CASSESVMNEQFF

V gene: TRBV20-1
J gene: TRBJ2-2
CDR3 protein: CSAGGLASGELFF

V gene: TRBV20-1
J gene: TRBJ2-1
CDR3 protein: CSASGGWGEGRSYNEQFF

V gene: TRBV12-3/TRBV12-4
J gene: TRBJ1-5
CDR3 protein: CASTLQGNNQPQHF

V gene: TRBV20-1
J gene: TRBJ1-2
CDR3 protein: CSARDSWTGEDYGYTF

V gene: TRBV4-2
J gene: TRBJ2-2
CDR3 protein: CASSQRGVTSGRNTGELFF

V gene: TRBV14
J gene: TRBJ2-3
CDR3 protein: CASRALDTSTDTQYF

V gene: TRBV28
J gene: TRBJ2-2
CDR3 protein: CASSLSAANTGELFF

V gene: TRBV24-1
J gene: TRBJ2-7
CDR3 protein: CATSEGASGSYEQYF

V gene: TRBV4-2
J gene: TRBJ2-2
CDR3 protein: CASSRVDGELFF

V gene: TRBV20-1
J gene: TRBJ2-6
CDR3 protein: CSARTRTSGANVLTF

V gene: TRBV20-1
J gene: TRBJ2-1
CDR3 protein: CSADPLAGFEQFF

V gene: TRBV15
J gene: TRBJ2-7
CDR3 protein: CATSRDQRGDEQYF

V gene: TRBV12-3/TRBV12-4
J gene: TRBJ2-6
CDR3 protein: CASRPGGTGANVLTF

V gene: TRBV9
J gene: TRBJ1-3
CDR3 protein: CASSFEENTIYF

V gene: TRBV4-1
J gene: TRBJ2-1
CDR3 protein: CASSQEYGSSEQFF

V gene: TRBV6-5
J gene: TRBJ2-1
CDR3 protein: CASSYVLAGGSYNEQFF

V gene: TRBV20-1
J gene: TRBJ2-3
CDR3 protein: CSAKIVGVTDTQYF

V gene: TRBV12-3/TRBV12-4
J gene: TRBJ1-5
CDR3 protein: CASSLGWDVSNQPQHF

V gene: TRBV9
J gene: TRBJ2-7
CDR3 protein: CASSVATGGIYEQYF

V gene: TRBV29-1
J gene: TRBJ1-1
CDR3 protein: CSVRGRGERAFF

V gene: TRBV10-3
J gene: TRBJ1-4
CDR3 protein: CAISGGNEKLFF

V gene: TRBV6-5
J gene: TRBJ2-4
CDR3 protein: CASTNDRRVAYF

V gene: TRBV2
J gene: TRBJ2-1
CDR3 protein: CASSKGQVSEQFF

V gene: TRBV6-5
J gene: TRBJ2-4
CDR3 protein: CASSYSWLAGGNIQYF

V gene: TRBV11-3
J gene: TRBJ2-1
CDR3 protein: CASSGRPYNEQFF

V gene: TRBV6-1
J gene: TRBJ2-2
CDR3 protein: CASSLRLAKNTGELFF

V gene: TRBV29-1
J gene: TRBJ2-1
CDR3 protein: CSVEASSGNWRQFF

V gene: TRBV15
J gene: TRBJ2-2
CDR3 protein: CATRTVMGRAGELFF

V gene: TRBV6-5
J gene: TRBJ2-3
CDR3 protein: CASSFTRPADTQYF

V gene: TRBV29-1
J gene: TRBJ2-1
CDR3 protein: CSVVDPGGQFF

V gene: TRBV7-6
J gene: TRBJ2-1
CDR3 protein: CASSQTTSLLYNEQFF